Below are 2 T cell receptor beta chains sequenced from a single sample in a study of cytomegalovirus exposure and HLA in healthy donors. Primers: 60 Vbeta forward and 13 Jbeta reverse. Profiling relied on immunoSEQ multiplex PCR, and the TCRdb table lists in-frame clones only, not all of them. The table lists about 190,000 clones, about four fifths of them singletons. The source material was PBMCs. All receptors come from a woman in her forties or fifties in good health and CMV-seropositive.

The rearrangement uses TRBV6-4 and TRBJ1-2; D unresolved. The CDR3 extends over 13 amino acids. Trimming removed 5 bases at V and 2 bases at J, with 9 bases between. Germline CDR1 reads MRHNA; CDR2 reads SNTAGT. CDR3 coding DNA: TGTGCCAGCAGTTCACAGTTGAACTATGGCTACACCTTC. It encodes CASSSQLNYGYTF.

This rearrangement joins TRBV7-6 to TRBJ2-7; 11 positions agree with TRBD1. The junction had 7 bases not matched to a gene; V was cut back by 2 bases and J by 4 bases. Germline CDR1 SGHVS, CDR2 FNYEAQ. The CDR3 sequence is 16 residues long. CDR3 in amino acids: CASSLFGTGGWYEQYF. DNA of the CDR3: TGTGCCAGCAGCTTATTTGGGACAGGGGGTTGGTACGAGCAGTACTTC.